Included here is one T cell receptor beta chain sequence, with context. This specimen belongs to a study of radiotherapy plus CTLA-4 blockade in lung cancer. Sequencing was performed with immunoSEQ multiplex PCR; in TCRdb, only in-frame clones are kept and a portion is missing. Of about 45,000 clones detected, around 69% appear once; the ten largest clones hold around 8.3%. This clonotype was obtained from a human donor with non-small cell lung cancer who had stable disease on radiotherapy plus ipilimumab. The sequences come from peripheral blood, collected from a patient treated with radiotherapy plus ipilimumab.

CDR3 DNA sequence: TGTGCCAGCAGTTCCTTTACTCGGACGTTCTTT. It translates to CASSSFTRTFF. The rearrangement links TRBV6-1 to TRBJ1-1, with D unclear. Trimming left V 5 bases short and J 14 bases short, with 15 bases between. CDR3 size: 11 residues. Germline CDR1 MNHNS, CDR2 SASEGT.